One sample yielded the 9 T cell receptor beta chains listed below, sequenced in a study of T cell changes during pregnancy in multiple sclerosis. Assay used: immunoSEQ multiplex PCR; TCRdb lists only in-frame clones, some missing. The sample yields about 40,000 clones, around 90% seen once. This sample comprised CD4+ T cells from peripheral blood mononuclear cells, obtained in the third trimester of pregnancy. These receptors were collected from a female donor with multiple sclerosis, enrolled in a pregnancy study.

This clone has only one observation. The chain's CDR3 is CASSVTGSYNEQFF. CDR3 bases: TGTGCCAGCAGTGTAACAGGGTCCTACAATGAGCAGTTCTTC. The chain employs TRBV6-4 and TRBJ2-1; a weak D match, TRBD1 (6 bases). CDR1 is MRHNA and CDR2 is SNTAGT in the germline V gene. Trimming pared 4 bases from V and 1 base from J, leaving 8 bases between. This CDR3 comprises 14 residues.

The CDR3 loop is CASSMTQGRNRFKNIQYF. The CDR3 nucleotides read TGTGCCAGCAGTATGACACAGGGCCGGAATCGCTTCAAAAACATTCAGTACTTC. The chain carries TRBV28 and TRBJ2-4; the D gene is possibly TRBD1 (6 bases). Trimming pared 5 bases from V and 3 bases from J, leaving 23 bases between. CDR1 MDHEN and CDR2 SYDVKM come from the germline V gene. The CDR3 sequence is 18 residues long.

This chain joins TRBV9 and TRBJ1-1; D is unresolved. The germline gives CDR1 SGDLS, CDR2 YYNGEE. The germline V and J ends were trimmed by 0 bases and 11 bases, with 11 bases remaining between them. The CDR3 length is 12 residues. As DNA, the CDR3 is TGTGCCAGCAGCGTAGATCGGGGTCCGGCTTTCTTT. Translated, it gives CASSVDRGPAFF.

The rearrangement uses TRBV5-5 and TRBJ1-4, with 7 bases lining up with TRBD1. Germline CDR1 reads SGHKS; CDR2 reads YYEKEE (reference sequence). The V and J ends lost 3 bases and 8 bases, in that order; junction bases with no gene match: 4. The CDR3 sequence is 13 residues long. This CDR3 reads CASSSTGAEKLFF. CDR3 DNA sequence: TGTGCCAGCAGCTCTACAGGGGCCGAAAAACTGTTTTTT.

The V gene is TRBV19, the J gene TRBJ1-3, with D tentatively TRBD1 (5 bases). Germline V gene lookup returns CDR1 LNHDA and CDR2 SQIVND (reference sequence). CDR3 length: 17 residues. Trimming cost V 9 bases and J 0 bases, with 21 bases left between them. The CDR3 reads CASHGLGLDNSGNTIYF. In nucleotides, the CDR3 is TGTGCCAGCCATGGTTTGGGACTGGATAACTCTGGAAACACCATATATTTT.

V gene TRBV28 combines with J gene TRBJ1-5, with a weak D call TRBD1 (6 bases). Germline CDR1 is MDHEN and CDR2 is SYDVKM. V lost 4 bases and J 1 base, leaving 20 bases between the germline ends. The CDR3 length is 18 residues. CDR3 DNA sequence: TGTGCCAGCAGTTGGGGGGGGCGCGTGGCTTTCAGCAATCAGCCCCAGCATTTT. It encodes CASSWGGRVAFSNQPQHF.

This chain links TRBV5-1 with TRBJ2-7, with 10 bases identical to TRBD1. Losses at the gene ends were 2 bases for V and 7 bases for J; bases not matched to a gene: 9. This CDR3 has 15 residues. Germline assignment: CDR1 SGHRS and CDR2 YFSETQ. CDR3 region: CASSLGQGEWREQYF. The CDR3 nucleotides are TGCGCCAGCAGCTTAGGACAGGGGGAATGGCGGGAGCAGTACTTC. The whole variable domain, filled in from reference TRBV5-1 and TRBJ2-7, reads KAGVTQTPRYLIKTRGQQVTLSCSPISGHRSVSWYQQTPGQGLQFLFEYFSETQRNKGNFPGRFSGRQFSNSRSEMNVSTLELGDSALYLCASSLGQGEWREQYFGPGTRLTVT.

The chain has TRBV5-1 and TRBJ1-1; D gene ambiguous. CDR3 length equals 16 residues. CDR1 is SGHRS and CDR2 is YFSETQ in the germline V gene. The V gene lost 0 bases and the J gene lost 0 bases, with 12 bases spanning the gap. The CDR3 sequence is CASSLAGGLMNTEAFF. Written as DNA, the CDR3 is TGCGCCAGCAGCTTGGCCGGCGGGCTGATGAACACTGAAGCTTTCTTT.

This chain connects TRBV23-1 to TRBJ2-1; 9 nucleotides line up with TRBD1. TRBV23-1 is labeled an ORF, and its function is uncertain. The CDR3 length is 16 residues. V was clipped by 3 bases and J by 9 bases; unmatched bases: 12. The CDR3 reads CASSHSGQGLHSEQFF. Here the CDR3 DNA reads TGCGCCAGCAGTCACTCGGGACAGGGCCTCCACAGTGAGCAGTTCTTC.